Following are 18 T cell receptor beta chains from one sample sequenced in a study of blood T cell repertoires in COVID-19. Some clones are missing from TCRdb's copy, which holds only in-frame ones; the method was immunoSEQ multiplex PCR. The table includes 200,000 or so clones, 70% to 85% detected once. The sequencing sample was made of peripheral blood. The receptors originated from a woman aged 25-40 years with acute or convalescent COVID-19.

V usage is TRBV28 and J usage is TRBJ2-5; 7 bases align to TRBD2. The CDR3 runs 14 residues. Germline CDR1 is MDHEN and CDR2 is SYDVKM. V lost 6 bases to trimming and J lost 6 bases; unmatched junction nucleotides: 10. This CDR3 reads CASRPSGIKKTQYF. In DNA, the CDR3 is TGTGCCAGCAGACCCAGCGGGATCAAAAAGACCCAGTACTTC.

Note on this clone: The junction and the germline gene differ at one end; a read error may be behind it. The V gene is TRBV28, the J gene TRBJ1-2; weak D call: TRBD1 (6 bases). The CDR3 is made up of 11 amino acids. The germline gives CDR1 MDHEN, CDR2 SYDVKM. CDR3 sequence (DNA): TGTGCCAGCTGTTTGGGGGGGGCCTACACCTTC. Translation gives CASCLGGAYTF.

The chain employs TRBV6-5 and TRBJ2-2; 8 nucleotides line up with TRBD1. CDR1 and CDR2 (germline): MNHEY, SVGAGI. V shed 4 bases, J shed 3 bases, and the junction held 4 bases outside the gene matches. CDR3 length: 15 residues. CDR3 DNA: TGTGCCAGCAGTTCTGGACAGGGAGACACCGGGGAGCTGTTTTTT. Translation: CASSSGQGDTGELFF.

The rearrangement uses TRBV5-1 and TRBJ1-2; 9 bases line up with TRBD1. The CDR3 totals 15 residues. CDR1 is SGHRS and CDR2 is YFSETQ in the germline V gene. With 4 bases clipped from V and 6 bases from J, the junction kept 10 bases outside the gene matches. The CDR3 loop is CASSKQQGAKDGYTF. The CDR3 bases are TGCGCCAGCAGCAAACAACAGGGGGCAAAGGATGGCTACACCTTC. The whole variable domain, filled in from reference TRBV5-1 and TRBJ1-2, reads KAGVTQTPRYLIKTRGQQVTLSCSPISGHRSVSWYQQTPGQGLQFLFEYFSETQRNKGNFPGRFSGRQFSNSRSEMNVSTLELGDSALYLCASSKQQGAKDGYTFGSGTRLTVV.

The J gene is TRBJ2-3, the V gene TRBV7-9; D remains unclear. V dropped 0 bases and J dropped 9 bases, with 7 bases sitting between them. The CDR3 is 12 amino acids. Germline values: CDR1 SEHNR, CDR2 FQNEAQ (reference sequence). CDR3 in amino acids: CASSLALDTQYF. CDR3 DNA sequence: TGTGCCAGCAGCTTAGCCCTAGACACGCAGTATTTT.

This clone was counted between two and nine times. The rearrangement uses TRBV6-5 and TRBJ1-5; 10 bases are a match to TRBD1. The V gene end was trimmed by 8 bases and the J gene end by 7 bases; junction bases not matched to a gene: 8. The length of the CDR3 is 14 residues. Germline V gene data show CDR1 as MNHEY and CDR2 as SVGAGI. CDR3 DNA: TGTGCCAGCTGGGAGACAGGGGGCGGCCAGCCCCAGCATTTT. Protein sequence: CASWETGGGQPQHF.

The V and J genes are TRBV25-1 and TRBJ1-2; the match to TRBD1 covers 7 bases. V was pared by 7 bases and J by 3 bases, with 11 bases of the junction left unmatched. The CDR3 consists of 15 residues. Looked up from germline, CDR1 is MGHDK and CDR2 is SYGVNS. The CDR3 DNA reads TGTGCCAGCATTCTACCGAGAGGGGGCGACTATGGCTACACCTTC. The encoded protein is CASILPRGGDYGYTF.

The chain carries TRBV5-5 and TRBJ1-5; 8 nucleotides line up with TRBD1. V shed 1 base, J shed 0 bases, and the junction held 3 bases outside the gene matches. Germline-derived CDR1 and CDR2 are SGHKS and YYEKEE (reference sequence). The CDR3 has 16 residues. CDR3 in DNA: TGTGCCAGCAGCTTGACAGGGGGTGATAGCAATCAGCCCCAGCATTTT. This encodes CASSLTGGDSNQPQHF.

This sequence joins TRBV19 and TRBJ2-7; 11 bases are a match to TRBD1. This CDR3 has 14 amino acids. Germline CDR1 is LNHDA and CDR2 is SQIVND (reference sequence). The trim removed 7 bases at V and 2 bases at J, leaving 4 bases unmatched. This CDR3 is CASKWGQGAYEQYF. The CDR3 bases are TGTGCCAGTAAATGGGGACAGGGGGCCTACGAGCAGTACTTC.

This clone was detected a few times. The chain uses TRBV7-9 and TRBJ2-5, with D tentatively TRBD1 (6 bases). The CDR3 runs to 16 residues. The germline V gene has CDR1 SEHNR and CDR2 FQNEAQ (reference sequence). The V and J ends lost 5 bases and 1 base respectively, with 17 bases between them. Here the CDR3 DNA reads TGTGCCAGCAGCCCCGCCGGGACAAACCCCCAAGAGACCCAGTACTTC. It is translated as CASSPAGTNPQETQYF. Full variable domain (remainder filled in from reference TRBV7-9 and TRBJ2-5): DTGVSQNPRHKITKRGQNVTFRCDPISEHNRLYWYRQTLGQGPEFLTYFQNEAQLEKSRLLSDRFSAERPKGSFSTLEIQRTEQGDSAMYLCASSPAGTNPQETQYFGPGTRLLVL.

This clone has only a few counts. The chain is built from TRBV19 and TRBJ2-3; weak D call: TRBD2 (7 bases). The CDR3 runs to 14 residues. With 6 bases removed from V and 4 bases from J, the gap between germline ends came to 14 bases. Germline V gene sequence: CDR1 LNHDA, CDR2 SQIVND (reference sequence). The CDR3 is CASRSGGGPDTQYF. The CDR3 DNA is TGTGCCAGTAGGTCTGGGGGGGGCCCAGATACGCAGTATTTT. Variable domain in full (rest from reference TRBV19 and TRBJ2-3): DGGITQSPKYLFRKEGQNVTLSCEQNLNHDAMYWYRQDPGQGLRLIYYSQIVNDFQKGDIAEGYSVSREKKESFPLTVTSAQKNPTAFYLCASRSGGGPDTQYFGPGTRLTVL.

The chain has TRBV9 and TRBJ2-5; 9 nucleotides agree with TRBD1. V was pared by 4 bases and J by 5 bases, with 9 bases of the junction left unmatched. Germline V CDR1 and CDR2: SGDLS, YYNGEE. The CDR3 covers 15 residues. The CDR3 coding sequence is TGTGCCAGCAGCAGCTCCGGGACAGGGCAGGAGACCCAGTACTTC. This translates into CASSSSGTGQETQYF.

This chain joins TRBV21-1 and TRBJ2-3; TRBD1, the table's D call, was not compared with the DNA. TRBV21-1 is flagged as a pseudogene. The CDR3 extends over 17 amino acids. CDR3 protein: CASSPQELDRGRPTQYF. The CDR3 bases are TGTGCCAGCAGCCCCCAGGAGTTGGACAGGGGCCGACCTACGCAGTATTTT.

V and J are TRBV4-2 and TRBJ2-1, with TRBD2 identical over 10 bases. V trimming: 0 bases; J trimming: 4 bases; junction bases outside the gene matches: 6. The CDR3 runs 17 residues. The germline V gene encodes CDR1 LGHNA and CDR2 YNFKEQ. This chain's CDR3 is CASSQDQLAGVYNEQFF. The DNA for the CDR3 is TGTGCCAGCAGCCAAGATCAGCTAGCGGGGGTTTACAATGAGCAGTTCTTC.

The V gene is TRBV27, the J gene TRBJ2-7; D is possibly TRBD1 (6 bases). Germline loops: CDR1 MNHEY, CDR2 SMNVEV (reference sequence). V was cut by 3 bases and J by 3 bases, with 12 bases left in between. The CDR3 spans 14 residues. The DNA of the CDR3 is TGTGCCAGCAGTTTCCGGGACAAATACTACGAGCAGTACTTC. Protein: CASSFRDKYYEQYF.

This rearrangement joins TRBV5-4 to TRBJ2-6; maybe TRBD2 (6 bases). The CDR3 loop spans 14 amino acids. Trimming took 1 base from V and 11 from J, leaving 13 bases between them. Germline V gene lookup returns CDR1 SGHNT and CDR2 YYREEE (reference sequence). The CDR3 protein is CASSLKGGVDVLTF. The CDR3 region has the DNA TGTGCCAGCAGCTTGAAGGGAGGCGTCGACGTCCTGACTTTC.

This chain joins TRBV7-9 and TRBJ2-7, with TRBD1 matching over 7 bases. The germline V gene has CDR1 SEHNR and CDR2 FQNEAQ (reference sequence). With V trimmed by 4 bases and J by 5 bases, 5 bases remained unmatched. The CDR3 sequence is 13 residues long. In DNA form, the CDR3 reads TGTGCCAGCAGCTCGGGACAGTCTAACGAGCAGTACTTC. Its translation is CASSSGQSNEQYF.

This chain joins TRBV3-1 (or the pseudogene TRBV3-2) and TRBJ2-5; possible D gene TRBD1, 6 bases. This CDR3 is built from 17 residues. V was cut by 2 bases and J by 4 bases, with 20 bases left in between. Germline CDR1 LGHDT, CDR2 YNNKEL (reference sequence). The CDR3 spells CASSQRGGTYDGETQYF. CDR3 DNA: TGTGCCAGCAGCCAACGGGGTGGGACATATGATGGAGAGACCCAGTACTTC.